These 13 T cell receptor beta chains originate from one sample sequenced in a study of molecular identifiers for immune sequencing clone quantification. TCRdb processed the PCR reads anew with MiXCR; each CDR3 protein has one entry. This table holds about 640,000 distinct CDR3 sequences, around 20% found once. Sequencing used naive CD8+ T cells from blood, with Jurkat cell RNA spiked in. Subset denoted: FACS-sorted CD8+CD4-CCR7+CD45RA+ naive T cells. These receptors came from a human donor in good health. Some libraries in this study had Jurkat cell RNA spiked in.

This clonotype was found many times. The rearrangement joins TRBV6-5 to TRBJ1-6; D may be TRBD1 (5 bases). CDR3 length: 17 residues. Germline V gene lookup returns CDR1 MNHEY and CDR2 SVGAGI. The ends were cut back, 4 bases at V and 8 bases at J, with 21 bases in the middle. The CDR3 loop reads CASSSPPGPMADSPLHF. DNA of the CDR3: TGTGCCAGCAGTTCCCCACCGGGACCCATGGCGGATTCACCCCTCCACTTT.

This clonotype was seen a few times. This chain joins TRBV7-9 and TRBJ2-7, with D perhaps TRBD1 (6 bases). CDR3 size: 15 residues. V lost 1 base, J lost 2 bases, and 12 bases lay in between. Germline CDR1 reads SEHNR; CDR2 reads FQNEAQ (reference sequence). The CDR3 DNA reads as TGTGCCAGCAGCTTAGTAGGGGGTAGCGCCTACGAGCAGTACTTC. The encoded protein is CASSLVGGSAYEQYF.

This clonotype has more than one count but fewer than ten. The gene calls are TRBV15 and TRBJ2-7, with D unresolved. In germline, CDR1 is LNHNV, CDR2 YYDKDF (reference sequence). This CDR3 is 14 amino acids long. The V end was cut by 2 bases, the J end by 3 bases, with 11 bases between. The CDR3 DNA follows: TGTGCCACCAGCAGATCAAAAGCAAACTACGAGCAGTACTTC. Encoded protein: CATSRSKANYEQYF.

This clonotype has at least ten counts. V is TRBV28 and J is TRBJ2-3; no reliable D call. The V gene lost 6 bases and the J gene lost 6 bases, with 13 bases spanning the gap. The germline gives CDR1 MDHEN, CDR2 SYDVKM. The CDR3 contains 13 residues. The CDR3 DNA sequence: TGTGCCAGCAGCCCTAAATGGACCGATACGCAGTATTTT. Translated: CASSPKWTDTQYF.

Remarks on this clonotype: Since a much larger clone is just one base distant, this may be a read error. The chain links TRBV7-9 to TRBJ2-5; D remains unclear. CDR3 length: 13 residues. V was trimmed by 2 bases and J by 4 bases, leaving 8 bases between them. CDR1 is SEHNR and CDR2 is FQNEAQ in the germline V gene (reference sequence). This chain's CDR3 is CASSLMVRETQYF. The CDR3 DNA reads TGTGCCAGCAGCTTAATGGTACGAGAGACCCAGTACTTC.

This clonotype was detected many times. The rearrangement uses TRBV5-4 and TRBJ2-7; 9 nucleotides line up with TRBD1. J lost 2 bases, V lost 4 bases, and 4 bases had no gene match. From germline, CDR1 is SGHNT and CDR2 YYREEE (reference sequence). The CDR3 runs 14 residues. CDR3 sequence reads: CASSVRDRAYEQYF. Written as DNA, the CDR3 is TGTGCCAGCAGCGTCCGGGACAGGGCCTACGAGCAGTACTTC.

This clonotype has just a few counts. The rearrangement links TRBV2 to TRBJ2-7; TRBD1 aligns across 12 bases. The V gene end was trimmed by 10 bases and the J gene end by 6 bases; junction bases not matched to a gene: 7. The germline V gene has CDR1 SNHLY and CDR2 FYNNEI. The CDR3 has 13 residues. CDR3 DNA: TGTGCCACCGACTGGGACAGGGGGCGCGAGCAGTACTTC. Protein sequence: CATDWDRGREQYF.

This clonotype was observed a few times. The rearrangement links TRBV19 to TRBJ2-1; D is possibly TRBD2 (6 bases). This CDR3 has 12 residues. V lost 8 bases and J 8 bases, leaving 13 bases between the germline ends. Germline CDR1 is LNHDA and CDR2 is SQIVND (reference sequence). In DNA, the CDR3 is TGTGCCAGTGGCCGGGGGTTGGATGAGCAGTTCTTC. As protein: CASGRGLDEQFF.

The chain's CDR3 is CASSVGSSGGQTQYF. The DNA of the CDR3 is TGTGCCAGCAGCGTAGGGAGTAGCGGGGGTCAGACCCAGTACTTC. The chain carries TRBV9 and TRBJ2-5; TRBD2 aligns across 9 bases. V shed 0 bases and J 6 bases; nucleotides not matched to a gene: 6. Germline lookup yields CDR1 SGDLS and CDR2 YYNGEE. The CDR3 sequence is 15 residues long.

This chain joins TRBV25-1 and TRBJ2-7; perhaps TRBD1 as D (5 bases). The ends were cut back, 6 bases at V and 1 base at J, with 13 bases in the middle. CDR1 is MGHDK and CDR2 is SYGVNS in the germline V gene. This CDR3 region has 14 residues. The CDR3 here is CASRPRGASYEQYF. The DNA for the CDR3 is TGTGCCAGCAGACCTAGGGGCGCATCCTACGAGCAGTACTTC.

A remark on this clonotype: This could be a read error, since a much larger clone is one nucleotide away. The CDR3 sequence: CASTLAPDPDTQYF. The CDR3 DNA follows: TGTGCCAGTACGCTAGCCCCCGATCCGGATACGCAGTATTTT. The J gene is TRBJ2-3, the V gene TRBV19; tentatively, D is TRBD2 (5 bases). Germline-derived CDR1 and CDR2 are LNHDA and SQIVND (reference sequence). Trimming shortened V by 7 bases and J by 6 bases, and 17 bases separated the two germline ends. The CDR3 is 14 residues long.

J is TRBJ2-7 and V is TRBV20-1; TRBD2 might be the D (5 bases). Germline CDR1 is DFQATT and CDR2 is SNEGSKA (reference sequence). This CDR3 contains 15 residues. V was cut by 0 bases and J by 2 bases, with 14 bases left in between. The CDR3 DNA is TGCAGTGCTAGAGAAAGGACTTCTACTACCTACGAGCAGTACTTC. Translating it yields CSARERTSTTYEQYF.

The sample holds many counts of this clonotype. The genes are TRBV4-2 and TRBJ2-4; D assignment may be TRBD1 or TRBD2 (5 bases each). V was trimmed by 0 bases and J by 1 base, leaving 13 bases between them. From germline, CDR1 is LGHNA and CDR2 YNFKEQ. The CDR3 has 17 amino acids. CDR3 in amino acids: CASSQEVEGSAKNIQYF. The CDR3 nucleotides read TGTGCCAGCAGCCAAGAAGTCGAGGGGTCGGCCAAAAACATTCAGTACTTC.